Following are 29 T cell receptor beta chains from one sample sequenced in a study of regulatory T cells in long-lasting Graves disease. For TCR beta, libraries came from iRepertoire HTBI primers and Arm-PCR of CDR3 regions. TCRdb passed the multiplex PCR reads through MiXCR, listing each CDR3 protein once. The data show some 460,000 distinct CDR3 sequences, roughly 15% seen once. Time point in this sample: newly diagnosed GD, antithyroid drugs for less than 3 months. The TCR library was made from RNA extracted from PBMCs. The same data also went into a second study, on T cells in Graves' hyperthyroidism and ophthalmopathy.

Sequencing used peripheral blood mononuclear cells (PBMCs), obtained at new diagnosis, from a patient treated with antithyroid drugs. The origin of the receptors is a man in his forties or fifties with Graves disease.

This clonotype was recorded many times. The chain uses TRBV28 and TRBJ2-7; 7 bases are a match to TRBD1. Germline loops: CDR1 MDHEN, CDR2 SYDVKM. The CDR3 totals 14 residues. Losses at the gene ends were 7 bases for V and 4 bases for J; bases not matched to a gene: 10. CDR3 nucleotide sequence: TGTGCCAGCAACCAACAGGGGCCATCTTACGAGCAGTACTTC. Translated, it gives CASNQQGPSYEQYF.

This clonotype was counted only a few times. CDR3 DNA: TGTGCCTGGAGTCCCCCCGGTTGGTCGCAACTCTCCTACGAGCAGTACTTC. Residues: CAWSPPGWSQLSYEQYF. V gene TRBV30 combines with J gene TRBJ2-7; D unclear. V lost 2 bases, J lost 0 bases, and 20 bases lay in between. CDR3 length: 17 residues. CDR1 is GTSNPN and CDR2 is SVGIG in the germline V gene (reference sequence).

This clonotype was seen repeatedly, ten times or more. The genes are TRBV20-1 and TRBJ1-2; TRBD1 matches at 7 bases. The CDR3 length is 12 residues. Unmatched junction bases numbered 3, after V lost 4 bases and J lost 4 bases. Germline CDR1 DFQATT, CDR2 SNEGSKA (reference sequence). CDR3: CSANRGSYGYTF. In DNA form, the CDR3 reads TGCAGTGCTAACAGGGGATCCTATGGCTACACCTTC.

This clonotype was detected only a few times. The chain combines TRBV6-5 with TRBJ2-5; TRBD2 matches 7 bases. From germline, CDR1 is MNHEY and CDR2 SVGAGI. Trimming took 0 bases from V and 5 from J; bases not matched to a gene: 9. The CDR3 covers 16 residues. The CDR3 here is CASSYSSGNYLETQYF. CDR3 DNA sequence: TGTGCCAGCAGTTACTCGAGCGGGAATTACTTGGAGACCCAGTACTTC.

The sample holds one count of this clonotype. This CDR3 reads CSVEVFDEQYF. DNA for the CDR3: TGCAGCGTTGAAGTTTTTGACGAGCAGTACTTC. The V call is TRBV29-1, the J call TRBJ2-7; no clear D. CDR1 SQVTM and CDR2 ANQGSEA come from the germline V gene. Deletions cut 1 base from V and 5 bases from J, with 6 bases between. CDR3 length: 11 residues.

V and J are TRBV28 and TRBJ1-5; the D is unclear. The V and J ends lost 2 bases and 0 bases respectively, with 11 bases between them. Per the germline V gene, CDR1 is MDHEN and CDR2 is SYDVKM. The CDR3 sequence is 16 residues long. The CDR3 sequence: CASSLVQDYSNQPQHF. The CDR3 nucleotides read TGTGCCAGCAGTTTAGTCCAGGATTATAGCAATCAGCCCCAGCATTTT.

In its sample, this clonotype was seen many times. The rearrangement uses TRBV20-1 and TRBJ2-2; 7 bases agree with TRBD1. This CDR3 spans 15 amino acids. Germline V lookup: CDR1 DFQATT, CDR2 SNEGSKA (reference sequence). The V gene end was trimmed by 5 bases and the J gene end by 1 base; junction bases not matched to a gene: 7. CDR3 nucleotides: TGCAGTGCTCAACCGGGACAGAAGAACACCGGGGAGCTGTTTTTT. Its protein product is CSAQPGQKNTGELFF.

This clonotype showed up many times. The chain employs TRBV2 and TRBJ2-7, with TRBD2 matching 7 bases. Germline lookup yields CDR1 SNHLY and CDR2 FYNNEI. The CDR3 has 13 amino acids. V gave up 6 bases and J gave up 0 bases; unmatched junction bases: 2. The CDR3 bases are TGTGCCAGCAGGTGGACTAGCTCCTACGAGCAGTACTTC. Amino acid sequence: CASRWTSSYEQYF.

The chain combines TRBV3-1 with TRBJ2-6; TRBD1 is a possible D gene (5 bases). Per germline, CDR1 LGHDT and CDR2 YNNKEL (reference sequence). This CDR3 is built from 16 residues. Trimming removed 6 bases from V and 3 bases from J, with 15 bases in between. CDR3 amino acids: CASSFKTVDGANVLTF. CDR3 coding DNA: TGTGCCAGCAGTTTCAAGACAGTGGATGGGGCCAACGTCCTGACTTTC.

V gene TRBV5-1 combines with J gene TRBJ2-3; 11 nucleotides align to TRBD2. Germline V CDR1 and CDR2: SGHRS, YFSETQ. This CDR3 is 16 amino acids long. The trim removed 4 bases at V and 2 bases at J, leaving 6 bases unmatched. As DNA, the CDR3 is TGCGCCAGCAGCCTGCGACTAGCGGGAACCACAGATACGCAGTATTTT. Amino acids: CASSLRLAGTTDTQYF.

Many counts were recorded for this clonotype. This CDR3 reads CASSVLDSYEQYF. The CDR3 DNA reads TGTGCCAGCAGTGTTCTGGACTCGTACGAGCAGTACTTC. The V gene is TRBV6-2 or TRBV6-3, the J gene TRBJ2-7, with a possible D match to TRBD2 (5 bases). V was clipped by 5 bases and J by 4 bases, with 12 bases between them. The CDR3 totals 13 residues. In germline, CDR1 is MNHEY, CDR2 SVGEGT.

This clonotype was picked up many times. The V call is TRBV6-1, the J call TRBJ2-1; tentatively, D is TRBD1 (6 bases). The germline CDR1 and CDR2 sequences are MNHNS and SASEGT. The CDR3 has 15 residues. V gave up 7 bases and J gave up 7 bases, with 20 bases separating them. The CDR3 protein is CASTRTEGVGNEQFF. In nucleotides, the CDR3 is TGTGCCAGCACCCGGACAGAGGGTGTTGGGAATGAGCAGTTCTTC.

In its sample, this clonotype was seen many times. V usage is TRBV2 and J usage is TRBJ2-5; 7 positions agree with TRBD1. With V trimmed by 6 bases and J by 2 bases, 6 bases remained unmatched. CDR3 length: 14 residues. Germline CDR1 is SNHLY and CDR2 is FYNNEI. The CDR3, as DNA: TGTGCCAGCAGGAGGGGGCCAAATCAAGAGACCCAGTACTTC. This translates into CASRRGPNQETQYF.

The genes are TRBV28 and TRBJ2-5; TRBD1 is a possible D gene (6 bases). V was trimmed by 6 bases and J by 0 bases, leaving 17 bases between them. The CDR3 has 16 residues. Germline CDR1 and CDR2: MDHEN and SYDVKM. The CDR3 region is CASRHPTGMDQETQYF. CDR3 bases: TGTGCCAGCAGACACCCTACAGGGATGGACCAAGAGACCCAGTACTTC.

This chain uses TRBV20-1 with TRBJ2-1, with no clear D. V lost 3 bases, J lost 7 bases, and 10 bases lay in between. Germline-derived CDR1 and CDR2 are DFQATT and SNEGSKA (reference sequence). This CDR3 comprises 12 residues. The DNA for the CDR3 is TGCAGTGCTAGTTTCGTCCGGAATGAGCAGTTCTTC. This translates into CSASFVRNEQFF.

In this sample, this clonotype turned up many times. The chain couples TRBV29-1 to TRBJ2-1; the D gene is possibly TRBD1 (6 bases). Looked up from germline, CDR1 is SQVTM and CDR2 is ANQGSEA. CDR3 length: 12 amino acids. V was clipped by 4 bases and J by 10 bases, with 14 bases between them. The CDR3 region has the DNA TGCAGCGTTGTGACCCGGGACACAGAGCAGTTCTTC. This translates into CSVVTRDTEQFF.

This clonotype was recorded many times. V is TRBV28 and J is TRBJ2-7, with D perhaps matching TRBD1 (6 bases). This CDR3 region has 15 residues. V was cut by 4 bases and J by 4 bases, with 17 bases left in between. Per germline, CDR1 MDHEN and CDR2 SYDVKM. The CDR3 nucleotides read TGTGCCAGCAGTTCCTATCAGGGGTTCGGATACGAGCAGTACTTC. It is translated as CASSSYQGFGYEQYF.

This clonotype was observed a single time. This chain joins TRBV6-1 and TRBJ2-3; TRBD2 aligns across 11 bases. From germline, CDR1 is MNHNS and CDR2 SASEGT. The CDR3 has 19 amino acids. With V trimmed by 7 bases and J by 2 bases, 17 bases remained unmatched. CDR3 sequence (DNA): TGTGCCAGCACTCCAGGGACTAGCGGTCGACTAGTCTTCACAGATACGCAGTATTTT. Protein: CASTPGTSGRLVFTDTQYF.

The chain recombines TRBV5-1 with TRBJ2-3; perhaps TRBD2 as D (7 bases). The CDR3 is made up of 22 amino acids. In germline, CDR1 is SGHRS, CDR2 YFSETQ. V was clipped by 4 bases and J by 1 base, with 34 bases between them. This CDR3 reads CASSPEGSAGARRGIGTDTQYF. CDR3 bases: TGCGCCAGCAGCCCGGAGGGTTCGGCGGGGGCCCGGAGGGGGATTGGCACAGATACGCAGTATTTT.

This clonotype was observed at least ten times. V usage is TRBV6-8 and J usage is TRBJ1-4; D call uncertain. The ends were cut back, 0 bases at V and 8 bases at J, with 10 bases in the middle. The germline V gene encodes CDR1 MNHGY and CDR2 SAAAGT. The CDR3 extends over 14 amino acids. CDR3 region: CASSYSMRAEKLFF. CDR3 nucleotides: TGTGCCAGCAGTTACTCGATGCGGGCGGAAAAACTGTTTTTT.

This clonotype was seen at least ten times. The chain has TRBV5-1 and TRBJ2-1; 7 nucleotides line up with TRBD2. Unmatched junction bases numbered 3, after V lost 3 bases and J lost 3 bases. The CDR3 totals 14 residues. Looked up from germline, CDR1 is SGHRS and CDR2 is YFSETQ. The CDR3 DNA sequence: TGCGCCAGCAGCTCCGCTAGCGGCTACAATGAGCAGTTCTTC. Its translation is CASSSASGYNEQFF.

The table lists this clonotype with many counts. CDR3 loop: CASSSDRWLDTQYF. As DNA, the CDR3 is TGCGCCAGCAGCTCCGACAGGTGGTTGGATACGCAGTATTTT. The V gene is TRBV5-1, the J gene TRBJ2-3, with a tentative D call TRBD1 (6 bases). Germline-derived CDR1 and CDR2 are SGHRS and YFSETQ. This CDR3 has 14 amino acids. V was shortened by 3 bases and J by 6 bases, with 14 bases between the two germline ends.

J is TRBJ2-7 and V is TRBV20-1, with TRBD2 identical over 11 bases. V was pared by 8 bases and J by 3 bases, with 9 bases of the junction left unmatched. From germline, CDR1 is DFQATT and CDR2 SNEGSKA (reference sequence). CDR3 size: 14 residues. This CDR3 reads CSPKGGTSGYEQYF. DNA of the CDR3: TGCAGTCCGAAAGGCGGGACTAGCGGCTACGAGCAGTACTTC.

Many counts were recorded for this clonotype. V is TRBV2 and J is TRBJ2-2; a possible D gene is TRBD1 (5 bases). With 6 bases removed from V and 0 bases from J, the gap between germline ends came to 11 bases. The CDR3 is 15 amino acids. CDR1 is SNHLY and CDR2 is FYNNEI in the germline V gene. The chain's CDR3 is CASSLDSSNTGELFF. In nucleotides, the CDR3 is TGTGCCAGCAGCCTTGACAGTTCGAACACCGGGGAGCTGTTTTTT.

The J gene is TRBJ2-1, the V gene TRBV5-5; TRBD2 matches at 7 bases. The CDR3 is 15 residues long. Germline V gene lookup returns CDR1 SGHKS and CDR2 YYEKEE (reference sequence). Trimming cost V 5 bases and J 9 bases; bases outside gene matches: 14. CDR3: CASRSSPGREIEQFF. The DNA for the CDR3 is TGTGCCAGCAGATCCTCACCAGGGCGGGAGATTGAGCAGTTCTTC.

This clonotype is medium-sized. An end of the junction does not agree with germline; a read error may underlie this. CDR3 residues: CASILTSGFNEQFF. DNA of the CDR3: TGTGCCAGCATTTTAACTAGCGGATTCAATGAGCAGTTCTTC. V is TRBV28 and J is TRBJ2-1, with 8 positions matching TRBD2. CDR3 length: 14 residues. Germline assignment: CDR1 MDHEN and CDR2 SYDVKM.

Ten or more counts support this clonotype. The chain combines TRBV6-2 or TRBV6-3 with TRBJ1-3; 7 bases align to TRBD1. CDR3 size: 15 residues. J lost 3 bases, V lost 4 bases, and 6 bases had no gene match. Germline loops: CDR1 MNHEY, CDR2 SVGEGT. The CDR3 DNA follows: TGTGCCAGCAGTTTTTCCGACAGGGTTGGAAACACCATATATTTT. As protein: CASSFSDRVGNTIYF.

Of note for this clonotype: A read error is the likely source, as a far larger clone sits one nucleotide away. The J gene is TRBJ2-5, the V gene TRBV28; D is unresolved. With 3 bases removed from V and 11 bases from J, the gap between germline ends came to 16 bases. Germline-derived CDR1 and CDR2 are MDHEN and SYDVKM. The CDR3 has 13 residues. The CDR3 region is CASSFVGESEQYF. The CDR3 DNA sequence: TGTGCCAGCAGTTTCGTTGGTGAAAGTGAGCAGTACTTC. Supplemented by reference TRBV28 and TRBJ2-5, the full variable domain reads DVKVTQSSRYLVKRTGEKVFLECVQDMDHENMFWYRQDPGLGLRLIYFSYDVKMKEKGDIPEGYSVSREKKERFSLILESASTNQTSMYLCASSFVGESEQYFGPGTRLLVL.

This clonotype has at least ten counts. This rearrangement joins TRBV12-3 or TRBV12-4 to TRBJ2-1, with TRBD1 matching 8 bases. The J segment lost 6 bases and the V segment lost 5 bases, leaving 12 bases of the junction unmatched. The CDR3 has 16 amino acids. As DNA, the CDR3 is TGTGCCAGCAGTGGGGCCAGGGGGCGCATGGTCAATGAGCAGTTCTTC. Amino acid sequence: CASSGARGRMVNEQFF.